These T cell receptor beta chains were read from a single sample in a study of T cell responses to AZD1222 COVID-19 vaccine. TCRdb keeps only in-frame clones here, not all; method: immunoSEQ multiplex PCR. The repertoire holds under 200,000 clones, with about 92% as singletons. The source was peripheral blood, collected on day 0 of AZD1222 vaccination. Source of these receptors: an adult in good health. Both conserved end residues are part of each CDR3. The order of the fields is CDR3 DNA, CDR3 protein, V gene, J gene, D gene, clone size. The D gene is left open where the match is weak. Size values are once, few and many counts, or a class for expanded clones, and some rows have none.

DNA: TGCGCCAGCAGCCTAGTGGGAGTTAGAAACACCATATATTTT
CDR3: CASSLVGVRNTIYF
V: TRBV4-1
J: TRBJ1-3
D: NA
size: NA

DNA: TGTGCCAGCACCCAGAGACAGGGGGAAGGCTACACCTTC
CDR3: CASTQRQGEGYTF
V: TRBV7-2
J: TRBJ1-2
D: TRBD1
size: NA

DNA: TGTGCCAGCAGCTGGGCTTCGGGGGCCCCCTACGAGCAGTACTTC
CDR3: CASSWASGAPYEQYF
V: TRBV7-9
J: TRBJ2-7
D: NA
size: once

DNA: TGCGCCAGCAGTTATCAGGGGAATAATTCACCCCTCCACTTT
CDR3: CASSYQGNNSPLHF
V: TRBV10-2
J: TRBJ1-6
D: NA
size: NA

DNA: TGTGCCAGCAGATTGGGAGGGGTTGGAAACACCATATATTTT
CDR3: CASRLGGVGNTIYF
V: TRBV7-8
J: TRBJ1-3
D: NA
size: NA

DNA: TGTGCCAGCAATCGTTGGACACGGGGACAGATAGTTCGGAACACTGAAGCTTTCTTT
CDR3: CASNRWTRGQIVRNTEAFF
V: TRBV6-6
J: TRBJ1-1
D: TRBD1
size: few

DNA: TGTGCCAGTAGTATACAGGATAATGGCTACACCTTC
CDR3: CASSIQDNGYTF
V: TRBV19
J: TRBJ1-2
D: NA
size: NA

DNA: TGCGCCAGCAGACGGGACAGGGATAATTCACCCCTCCACTTT
CDR3: CASRRDRDNSPLHF
V: TRBV4-1
J: TRBJ1-6
D: TRBD1
size: NA

DNA: TGTGCCAGCAGGAGACTAGCGGACTCCTACAATGAGCAGTTCTTC
CDR3: CASRRLADSYNEQFF
V: TRBV6-6
J: TRBJ2-1
D: TRBD2
size: NA

DNA: TGTGCCAGCAGCCACCACGGCCGGGACATGATAACCGGGGAGCTGTTTTTT
CDR3: CASSHHGRDMITGELFF
V: TRBV14
J: TRBJ2-2
D: NA
size: NA

DNA: TGTGCCAGTAGAGAAGGGAGAGGGGGAAAACTGTTTTTT
CDR3: CASREGRGGKLFF
V: TRBV19
J: TRBJ1-4
D: NA
size: NA

DNA: TGTGCCAGCAGCTTAGTTAGCCAGGGCAGGGGCAATGGCTACACCTTC
CDR3: CASSLVSQGRGNGYTF
V: TRBV11-2
J: TRBJ1-2
D: NA
size: NA

DNA: TGTGCCAGCAGTTTTTCACGGTTGGGGGGCCTAGGTAATGAAAAACTGTTTTTT
CDR3: CASSFSRLGGLGNEKLFF
V: TRBV28
J: TRBJ1-4
D: NA
size: few

DNA: TGTGCTTCATCCGGGACAGGGGTGGAAAAACTGTTTTTT
CDR3: CASSGTGVEKLFF
V: TRBV12-5
J: TRBJ1-4
D: TRBD1
size: NA

DNA: TGTGCCAGCAGGGACGAATTGACGGGGAGGGGAAAACTGTTTTTT
CDR3: CASRDELTGRGKLFF
V: TRBV2
J: TRBJ1-4
D: NA
size: NA

DNA: TGCGCCAGCACGCCCCTTGGGACAGAACAAGAGACCCAGTACTTC
CDR3: CASTPLGTEQETQYF
V: TRBV5-1
J: TRBJ2-5
D: TRBD1
size: NA

DNA: TGCGCCAGCAGCAAGGGAGGGGCTCACACAGATACGCAGTATTTT
CDR3: CASSKGGAHTDTQYF
V: TRBV5-1
J: TRBJ2-3
D: TRBD2
size: once

DNA: TGTGCCAGTAGGGACAGACTAGCGGGACTCACAGATACGCAGTATTTT
CDR3: CASRDRLAGLTDTQYF
V: TRBV19
J: TRBJ2-3
D: TRBD2
size: NA

DNA: TGTGCCAGCTCACAGGTTCCGGCTGAAGCTTTCTTT
CDR3: CASSQVPAEAFF
V: TRBV18
J: TRBJ1-1
D: NA
size: NA

DNA: TGTGCCACACACCACTTTGACTGCGCCAATCCCTCGAACACCGGGGAGCTGTTTTTT
CDR3: CATHHFDCANPSNTGELFF
V: TRBV21-1
J: TRBJ2-2
D: NA
size: NA

DNA: TGCAGCGTTGGCGGGGGGGACACAGATACGCAGTATTTT
CDR3: CSVGGGDTDTQYF
V: TRBV29-1
J: TRBJ2-3
D: TRBD2
size: NA

DNA: TGTGCCAGCAGCCGGGGACAGGGGGCTTTGACTGAAGCTTTCTTT
CDR3: CASSRGQGALTEAFF
V: TRBV14
J: TRBJ1-1
D: TRBD1
size: NA

DNA: TGCGCCAGCAGCTTGGAGGGCGGGGCGTACGAGCAGTACTTC
CDR3: CASSLEGGAYEQYF
V: TRBV5-1
J: TRBJ2-7
D: NA
size: NA

DNA: TGTGCCAGCAGCTCCCCCAGGGCTATATTATACGAGCAGTACTTC
CDR3: CASSSPRAILYEQYF
V: TRBV7-2
J: TRBJ2-7
D: NA
size: NA

DNA: TGTGCCAGCAGTCCCGGTAGGGGCTACACCTTC
CDR3: CASSPGRGYTF
V: TRBV6-5
J: TRBJ1-2
D: NA
size: NA

DNA: TGCGCCAGCAGATACAGAACTAACTATGGCTACACCTTC
CDR3: CASRYRTNYGYTF
V: TRBV5-1
J: TRBJ1-2
D: NA
size: NA

DNA: TGTGCCAGCAGCTCGATAGGGGGGGCTGAAGCTTTCTTT
CDR3: CASSSIGGAEAFF
V: TRBV6-4
J: TRBJ1-1
D: NA
size: NA

DNA: TGTGCCAGCAGGGACCCCGGGACACTTAACTATGGCTACACCTTC
CDR3: CASRDPGTLNYGYTF
V: TRBV6-5
J: TRBJ1-2
D: NA
size: NA

DNA: TGTGCCAGCAGCTTAGACACTCCCTATGGCTACACCTTC
CDR3: CASSLDTPYGYTF
V: TRBV7-9
J: TRBJ1-2
D: NA
size: NA

DNA: TGCAGCGTTCTTCAGGACAATAGCAATCAGCCCCAGCATTTT
CDR3: CSVLQDNSNQPQHF
V: TRBV29-1
J: TRBJ1-5
D: NA
size: NA

DNA: TGCAGCGTGGGGGTCGGGCAGGGGAAAACTGAAGCTTTCTTT
CDR3: CSVGVGQGKTEAFF
V: TRBV29-1
J: TRBJ1-1
D: NA
size: NA